This entry concerns a single T cell receptor (beta chain). Antigen: not known. This entry comes from a study of a mutant IDH1 vaccine in newly diagnosed glioma. About the study: Patients were started on vaccination 4-6 weeks after radiotherapy alone, or with temozolomide cycles.

Produced via immunoSEQ multiplex PCR; TCRdb's table is partial and in-frame only. The table records tens of thousands of clones, roughly four fifths of them present only once. Time point specified: week 35, safety follow-up. Vaccination comprised doses that each held 300 ug of mutant IDH1 20-mer peptide, plus topical imiquimod. Scheduled for weeks 1, 3, 5, 7, 11, 15, 19 and 23, eight vaccinations were given to patients. There were new WHO grade 3 or 4 astrocytomas in the donors, and these were IDH1-mutant and ATRX-lost. With V trimmed by 5 bases and J by 4 bases, 8 bases remained unmatched. This CDR3 is 15 amino acids long. Germline values: CDR1 SGHNT, CDR2 YYREEE (reference sequence).

This chain uses TRBV5-4 with TRBJ2-7; 11 positions match TRBD1. The sequencing used PBMCs, collected from a glioma patient whose treatment included an IDH1 peptide vaccine. The sequence was collected from a man aged 50 to 60 with glioma. CDR3 sequence (DNA): TGTGCCAGCAGTCTGGGACAGGGGGAAATATACGAGCAGTACTTC. Its protein is CASSLGQGEIYEQYF. The full variable domain, with the rest looked up from reference TRBV5-4 and TRBJ2-7, is ETGVTQSPTHLIKTRGQQVTLRCSSQSGHNTVSWYQQALGQGPQFIFQYYREEENGRGNFPPRFSGLQFPNYSSELNVNALELDDSALYLCASSLGQGEIYEQYFGPGTRLTVT.